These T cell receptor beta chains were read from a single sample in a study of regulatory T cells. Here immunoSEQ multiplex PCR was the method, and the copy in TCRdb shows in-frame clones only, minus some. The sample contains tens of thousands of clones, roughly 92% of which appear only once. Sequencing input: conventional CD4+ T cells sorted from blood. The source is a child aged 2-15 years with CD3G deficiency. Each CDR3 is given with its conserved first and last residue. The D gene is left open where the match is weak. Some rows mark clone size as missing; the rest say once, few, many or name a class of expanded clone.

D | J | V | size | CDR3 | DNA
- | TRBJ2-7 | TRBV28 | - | CASTSGVGLGEQYF | TGTGCCAGCACGTCAGGGGTAGGGCTGGGCGAGCAGTACTTC
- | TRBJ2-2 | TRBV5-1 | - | CASSPDSSRTGELFF | TGCGCCAGCAGCCCGGACTCTTCCCGCACCGGGGAGCTGTTTTTT
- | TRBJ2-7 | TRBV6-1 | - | CASSVQRGRNYEQYF | TGTGCCAGCAGTGTCCAGCGCGGACGAAATTACGAGCAGTACTTC
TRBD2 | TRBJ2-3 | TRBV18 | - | CASSPARTSNTQYF | TGTGCCAGCTCACCGGCAAGGACTAGTAATACGCAGTATTTT
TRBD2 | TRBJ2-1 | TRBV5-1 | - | CASSPASGWEQFF | TGCGCCAGCAGCCCGGCTAGCGGGTGGGAGCAGTTCTTC
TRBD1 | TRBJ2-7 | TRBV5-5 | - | CASSLADRGTNEQYF | TGTGCCAGCAGCTTGGCAGACAGGGGAACGAACGAGCAGTACTTC
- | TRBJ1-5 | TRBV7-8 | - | CASSPDGTPGQPQHF | TGTGCCAGCAGCCCCGACGGCACCCCGGGGCAGCCCCAGCATTTT
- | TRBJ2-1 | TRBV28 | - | CASSLSRGMYNEQFF | TGTGCCAGCAGTTTATCTAGGGGGATGTACAATGAGCAGTTCTTC
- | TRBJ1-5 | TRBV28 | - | CASSWGRQPQHF | TGTGCCAGCAGTTGGGGACGTCAGCCCCAGCATTTT
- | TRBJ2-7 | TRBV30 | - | CAWSLGIGTYEQYF | TGTGCCTGGAGTCTAGGGATCGGTACCTACGAGCAGTACTTC
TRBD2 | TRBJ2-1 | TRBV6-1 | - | CASRHAGGRGEQFF | TGTGCCAGCAGACACGCGGGAGGGCGGGGTGAGCAGTTCTTC
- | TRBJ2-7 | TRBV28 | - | CASSFWTRGLGRGEQYF | TGTGCCAGCAGTTTCTGGACCCGGGGCCTAGGAAGAGGCGAGCAGTACTTC
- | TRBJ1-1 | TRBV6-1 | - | CASSEGWGNTEAFF | TGTGCCAGCAGTGAAGGGTGGGGGAACACTGAAGCTTTCTTT
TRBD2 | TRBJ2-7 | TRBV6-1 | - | CASSDSGNYEQYF | TGTGCCAGCAGTGACAGCGGGAACTACGAGCAGTACTTC
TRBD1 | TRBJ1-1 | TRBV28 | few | CASRSGGTGSRTEAFF | TGTGCCAGCAGGTCAGGCGGGACAGGGTCGAGAACTGAAGCTTTCTTT
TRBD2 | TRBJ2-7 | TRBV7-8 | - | CASSSGTSGRAYEQYF | TGTGCCAGCAGCTCCGGGACTAGCGGGAGAGCCTACGAGCAGTACTTC
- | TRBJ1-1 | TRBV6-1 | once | CASSEAGPNTEAFF | TGTGCCAGCAGTGAAGCGGGGCCTAACACTGAAGCTTTCTTT
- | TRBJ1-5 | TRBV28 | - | CASSQMGQPQHF | TGTGCCAGCAGCCAGATGGGTCAGCCCCAGCATTTT
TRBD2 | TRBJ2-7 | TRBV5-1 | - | CASSFTSGSSYEQYF | TGCGCCAGCAGCTTTACTAGCGGGAGCTCCTACGAGCAGTACTTC
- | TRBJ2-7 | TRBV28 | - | CASSVGPVYEQYF | TGTGCCAGCAGCGTAGGTCCGGTATACGAGCAGTACTTC
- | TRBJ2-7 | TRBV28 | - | CASSFFYEQYF | TGTGCCAGCAGTTTTTTCTACGAGCAGTACTTC
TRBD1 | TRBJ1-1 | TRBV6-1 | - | CASSATGGTEAFF | TGTGCCAGCAGCGCGACAGGGGGGACTGAAGCTTTCTTT
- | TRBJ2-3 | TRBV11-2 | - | CASSGRTALTQYF | TGTGCCAGCAGCGGCCGGACGGCCCTAACGCAGTATTTT
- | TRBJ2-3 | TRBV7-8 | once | CASSWGLNTDTQYF | TGTGCCAGCAGCTGGGGACTCAACACAGATACGCAGTATTTT
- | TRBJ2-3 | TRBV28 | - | CASSGASTDTQYF | TGTGCCAGCTCAGGAGCGAGCACAGATACGCAGTATTTT
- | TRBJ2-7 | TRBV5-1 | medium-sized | CASSLNPGVGEQYF | TGCGCCAGCAGCCTCAACCCGGGGGTAGGGGAGCAGTACTTC
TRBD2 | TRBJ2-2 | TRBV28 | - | CASQRRTSGNTGELFF | TGTGCCTCCCAAAGGAGAACTAGCGGGAACACCGGGGAGCTGTTTTTT
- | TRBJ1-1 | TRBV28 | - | CASRSPGQTEAFF | TGTGCCAGCAGATCCCCAGGACAGACTGAAGCTTTCTTT
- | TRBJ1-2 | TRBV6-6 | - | CASSPGRGGGYTF | TGTGCCAGCAGTCCAGGGCGCGGGGGTGGCTACACCTTC
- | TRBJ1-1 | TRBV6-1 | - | CASIKERITEAFF | TGTGCCAGCATAAAAGAGAGGATTACTGAAGCTTTCTTT
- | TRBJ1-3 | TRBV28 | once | CASRAGGGNTIYF | TGTGCCAGCCGCGCGGGGGGTGGCAACACCATATATTTT
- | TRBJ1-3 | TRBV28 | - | CASSLGVAGNTIYF | TGTGCCAGCAGTCTAGGGGTTGCCGGAAACACCATATATTTT
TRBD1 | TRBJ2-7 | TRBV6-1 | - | CASSAYRDSSYEQYF | TGTGCCAGCAGTGCATACAGGGACAGCTCCTACGAGCAGTACTTC
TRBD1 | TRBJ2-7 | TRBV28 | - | CASRSAGTGSYEQYF | TGTGCCAGCAGATCGGCCGGGACAGGGTCCTACGAGCAGTACTTC
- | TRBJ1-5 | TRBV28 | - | CASRRGGSNQPQHF | TGTGCCAGCAGGAGGGGGGGGAGCAATCAGCCCCAGCATTTT
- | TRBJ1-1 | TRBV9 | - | CASSVGRMNTEAFF | TGTGCCAGCAGCGTGGGACGGATGAACACTGAAGCTTTCTTT
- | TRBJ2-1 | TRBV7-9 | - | CASSLSGSYNEQFF | TGTGCCAGCAGCTTGAGCGGGTCCTACAATGAGCAGTTCTTC
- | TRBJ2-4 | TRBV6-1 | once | CASSAGASMDIQYF | TGTGCCAGCAGTGCAGGGGCTTCGATGGACATTCAGTACTTC
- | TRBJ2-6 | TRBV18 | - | CASSPSQVSGANVLTF | TGTGCCAGCTCACCATCACAGGTGTCTGGGGCCAACGTCCTGACTTTC
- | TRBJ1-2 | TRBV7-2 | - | CASSRGRLGGYTF | TGTGCCAGCAGCCGGGGACGGCTGGGGGGCTACACCTTC
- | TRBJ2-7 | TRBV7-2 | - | CASSFVSGAEQYF | TGTGCCAGCAGCTTCGTTTCAGGGGCCGAGCAGTACTTC
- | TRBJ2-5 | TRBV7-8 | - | CASSRFQWGETQYF | TGTGCCAGCAGCCGTTTCCAATGGGGGGAGACCCAGTACTTC
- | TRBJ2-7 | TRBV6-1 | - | CASSGSYEQYF | TGTGCCAGCAGTGGCTCCTACGAGCAGTACTTC
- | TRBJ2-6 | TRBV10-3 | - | CAISESRKPGANVLTF | TGTGCCATCAGTGAGTCGCGGAAACCTGGGGCCAACGTCCTGACTTTC